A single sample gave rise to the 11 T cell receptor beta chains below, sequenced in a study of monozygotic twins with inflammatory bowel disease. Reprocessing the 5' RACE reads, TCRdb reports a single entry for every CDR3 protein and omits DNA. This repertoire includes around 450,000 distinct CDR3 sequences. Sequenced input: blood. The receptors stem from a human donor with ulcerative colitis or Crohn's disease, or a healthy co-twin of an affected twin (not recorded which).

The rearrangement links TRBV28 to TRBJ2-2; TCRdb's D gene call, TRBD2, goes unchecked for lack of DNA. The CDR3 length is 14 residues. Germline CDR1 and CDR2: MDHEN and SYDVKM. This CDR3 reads CASSLREFTGELFF.

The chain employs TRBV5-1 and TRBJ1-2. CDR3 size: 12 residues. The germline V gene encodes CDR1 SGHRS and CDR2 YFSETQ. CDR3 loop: CASSLGEDGYTF.

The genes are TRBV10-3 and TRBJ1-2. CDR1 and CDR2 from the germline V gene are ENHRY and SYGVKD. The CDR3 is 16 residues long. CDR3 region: CAISNSGGGSPYGYTF.

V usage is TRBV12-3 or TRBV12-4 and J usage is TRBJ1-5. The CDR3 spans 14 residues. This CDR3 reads CASSLGGNNQPQHF.

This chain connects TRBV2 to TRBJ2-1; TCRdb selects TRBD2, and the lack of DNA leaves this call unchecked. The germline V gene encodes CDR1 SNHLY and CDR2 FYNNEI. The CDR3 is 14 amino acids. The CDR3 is CASGGTSVYNEQFF.

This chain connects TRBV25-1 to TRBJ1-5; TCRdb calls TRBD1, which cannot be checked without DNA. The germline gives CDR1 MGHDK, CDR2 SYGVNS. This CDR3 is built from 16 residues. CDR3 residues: CASSETGGRHNQPQHF.

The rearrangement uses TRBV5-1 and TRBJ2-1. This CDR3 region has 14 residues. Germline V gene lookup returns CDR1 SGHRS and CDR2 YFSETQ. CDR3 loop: CASSLDGLVGEQFF.

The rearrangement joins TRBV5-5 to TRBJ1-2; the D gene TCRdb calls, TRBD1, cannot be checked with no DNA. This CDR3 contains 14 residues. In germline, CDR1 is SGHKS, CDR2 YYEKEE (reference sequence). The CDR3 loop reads CASSLARTGTGYTF.

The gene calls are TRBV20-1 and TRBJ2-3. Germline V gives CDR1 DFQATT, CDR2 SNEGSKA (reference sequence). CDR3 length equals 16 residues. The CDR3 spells CSARDLRVASTDTQYF.

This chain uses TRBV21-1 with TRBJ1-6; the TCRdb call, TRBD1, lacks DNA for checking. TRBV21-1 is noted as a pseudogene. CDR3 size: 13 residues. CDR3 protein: CASSRGPKSPLHF.

CDR3 amino acids: CASSRLGAFSGANVLTF. The V and J genes are TRBV9 and TRBJ2-6; with no DNA, the TCRdb D assignment of TRBD1 cannot be verified. The CDR3 loop spans 17 amino acids. Germline V gives CDR1 SGDLS, CDR2 YYNGEE.